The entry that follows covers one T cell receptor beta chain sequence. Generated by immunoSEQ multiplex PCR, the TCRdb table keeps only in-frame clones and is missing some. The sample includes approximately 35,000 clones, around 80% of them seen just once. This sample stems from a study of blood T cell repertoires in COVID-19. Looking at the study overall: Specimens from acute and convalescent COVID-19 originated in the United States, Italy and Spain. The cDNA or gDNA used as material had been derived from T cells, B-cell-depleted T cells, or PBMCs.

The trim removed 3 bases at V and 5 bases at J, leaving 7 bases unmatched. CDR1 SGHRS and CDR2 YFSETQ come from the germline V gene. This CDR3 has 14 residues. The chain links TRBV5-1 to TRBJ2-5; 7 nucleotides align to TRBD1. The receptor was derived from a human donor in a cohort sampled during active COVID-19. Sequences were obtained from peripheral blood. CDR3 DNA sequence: TGCGCCAGCAGCTCTGGACAGGTCGGGGAGACCCAGTACTTC. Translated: CASSSGQVGETQYF.